Listed below are T cell receptor beta chains from one sample, sequenced in a study of shared clonotypes between healthy human individuals. Produced via immunoSEQ multiplex PCR; TCRdb's table is partial and in-frame only. The sample has about 580,000 clones, 98% seen once. Sequencing input: naive CD8+ T cells sorted from blood. These receptors all come from a man aged 30-40 years in good health. Both conserved end residues are part of each CDR3. A D gene is named only where the DNA matches it firmly. Rows may omit the clone size; those that give it use once, few, many or a size class.

v_gene: TRBV14; d_gene: TRBD1; abundance: .; j_gene: TRBJ1-4; CDR3nt: TGTGCCAGCAGCCAAACAAGGGACAGGGGGACCAGCGGTGAAAAACTGTTTTTT; CDR3aa: CASSQTRDRGTSGEKLFF
v_gene: TRBV27; d_gene: TRBD1; abundance: once; j_gene: TRBJ2-7; CDR3nt: TGTGCCAGCAACCTGGGGACAGGGGGCTCCGAGCAGTACTTC; CDR3aa: CASNLGTGGSEQYF
v_gene: TRBV27; d_gene: TRBD2; abundance: .; j_gene: TRBJ2-1; CDR3nt: TGTGCCAGCAGTTTGGCACTAGCGGGAAAGAGCTCCTACAATGAGCAGTTCTTC; CDR3aa: CASSLALAGKSSYNEQFF
v_gene: TRBV15; d_gene: .; abundance: .; j_gene: TRBJ2-7; CDR3nt: TGTGCCACCAGCAACGCCTACGAGCAGTACTTC; CDR3aa: CATSNAYEQYF
v_gene: TRBV11-2; d_gene: .; abundance: .; j_gene: TRBJ2-7; CDR3nt: TGTGCCAGCAGCGTGGAGCTGTACGAGCAGTACTTC; CDR3aa: CASSVELYEQYF
v_gene: TRBV5-1; d_gene: .; abundance: .; j_gene: TRBJ2-6; CDR3nt: TGCGCCAGCAGCTTGACAGGTTTTCCCTCTGGGGCCAACGTCCTGACTTTC; CDR3aa: CASSLTGFPSGANVLTF
v_gene: TRBV10-3; d_gene: .; abundance: .; j_gene: TRBJ1-5; CDR3nt: TGTGCCATGGGGGCCGCGGGTAGCAATCAGCCCCAGCATTTT; CDR3aa: CAMGAAGSNQPQHF
v_gene: TRBV9; d_gene: .; abundance: .; j_gene: TRBJ2-5; CDR3nt: TGTGCCAGCAGCCAGGGGGGGGCAGCACCCCAAGAGACCCAGTACTTC; CDR3aa: CASSQGGAAPQETQYF
v_gene: TRBV11-2; d_gene: TRBD1; abundance: .; j_gene: TRBJ2-7; CDR3nt: TGTGCCAGCAGCAGGCGACAGGGGATTTACGAGCAGTACTTC; CDR3aa: CASSRRQGIYEQYF
v_gene: TRBV6-1; d_gene: TRBD1; abundance: .; j_gene: TRBJ2-7; CDR3nt: TGTGCCAGCAGTTCTTTCTCGGACAGGGGCTCTAACTTC; CDR3aa: CASSSFSDRGSNF
v_gene: TRBV1; d_gene: .; abundance: .; j_gene: TRBJ2-5; CDR3nt: TGCACCAGCAGCCAAGGCGTAGCGGGAGTGGGGGAGACCCAGTACTTC; CDR3aa: CTSSQGVAGVGETQYF
v_gene: TRBV7-8; d_gene: .; abundance: .; j_gene: TRBJ2-1; CDR3nt: TGTGCCAGCAGCCAGGGTAGGGGTGAGCAGTTCTTC; CDR3aa: CASSQGRGEQFF
v_gene: TRBV29-1; d_gene: TRBD2; abundance: once; j_gene: TRBJ2-5; CDR3nt: TGCAGCGTTGAACCTGGACTAGAAGAGACCCAGTACTTC; CDR3aa: CSVEPGLEETQYF
v_gene: TRBV29-1; d_gene: TRBD2; abundance: .; j_gene: TRBJ2-7; CDR3nt: TGCAGCGTTACTAGCGGGAGGGTCCACGAGCAGTACTTC; CDR3aa: CSVTSGRVHEQYF
v_gene: TRBV7-6; d_gene: TRBD1; abundance: .; j_gene: TRBJ2-2; CDR3nt: TGTGCCAGCAGCTTAGAGGGACAGGGGGCAGCCGGGGAGCTGTTTTTT; CDR3aa: CASSLEGQGAAGELFF
v_gene: TRBV18; d_gene: TRBD2; abundance: few; j_gene: TRBJ2-7; CDR3nt: TGTGCCAGCTCACCACCGGGGACTAGCTTCTACGAGCAGTACTTC; CDR3aa: CASSPPGTSFYEQYF
v_gene: TRBV7-9; d_gene: .; abundance: .; j_gene: TRBJ1-1; CDR3nt: TGTGCCAGCAGCCCCCCGGCAGGGTTGACTGAAGCTTTCTTT; CDR3aa: CASSPPAGLTEAFF
v_gene: TRBV7-9; d_gene: TRBD2; abundance: .; j_gene: TRBJ2-2; CDR3nt: TGTGCCAGCAGCTTAGTTTCAAGCGGGAGTGTCGGGGAGCTGTTTTTT; CDR3aa: CASSLVSSGSVGELFF
v_gene: TRBV9; d_gene: .; abundance: .; j_gene: TRBJ2-5; CDR3nt: TGTGCCAGCAGCGTAGGAGGGTACGGCCCTGTTCAGACCCAGTACTTC; CDR3aa: CASSVGGYGPVQTQYF
v_gene: TRBV7-6; d_gene: .; abundance: .; j_gene: TRBJ1-3; CDR3nt: TGTGCCAGCAGTCCTGGACAAGGGACCTACTCTGGAAACACCATATATTTT; CDR3aa: CASSPGQGTYSGNTIYF
v_gene: TRBV29-1; d_gene: .; abundance: .; j_gene: TRBJ2-1; CDR3nt: TGCAGCGCCGGGGATTTGCCGGAGCAGTTCTTC; CDR3aa: CSAGDLPEQFF
v_gene: TRBV19; d_gene: .; abundance: .; j_gene: TRBJ1-4; CDR3nt: TGTGCCAGTAGGGACAGCTACTCAACTAATGAAAAACTGTTTTTT; CDR3aa: CASRDSYSTNEKLFF
v_gene: TRBV5-6; d_gene: .; abundance: .; j_gene: TRBJ2-5; CDR3nt: TGTGCCAGCAGCGTAGGAGGAGGGGGGACCCAGTACTTC; CDR3aa: CASSVGGGGTQYF
v_gene: TRBV6-4; d_gene: .; abundance: .; j_gene: TRBJ1-2; CDR3nt: TGTGCCAGCAGTGACTCGGCACAGGGTGGAGGCTACACCTTC; CDR3aa: CASSDSAQGGGYTF
v_gene: TRBV9; d_gene: .; abundance: .; j_gene: TRBJ1-4; CDR3nt: TGTGCCAGCAGTACTTATGACAGCTCTAATGAAAAACTGTTTTTT; CDR3aa: CASSTYDSSNEKLFF
v_gene: TRBV10-3; d_gene: .; abundance: once; j_gene: TRBJ1-2; CDR3nt: TGTGCCATCTGGGAGGGGACTCAGGTGGGAAATGGCTACACCTTC; CDR3aa: CAIWEGTQVGNGYTF
v_gene: TRBV19; d_gene: .; abundance: .; j_gene: TRBJ2-3; CDR3nt: TGTGCCAGTAGCATCAGCACAGATACGCAGTATTTT; CDR3aa: CASSISTDTQYF
v_gene: TRBV4-1; d_gene: .; abundance: .; j_gene: TRBJ1-2; CDR3nt: TGCGCCAGCAGCCAACGCTCTGGGAGCGGCTACACCTTC; CDR3aa: CASSQRSGSGYTF
v_gene: TRBV7-9; d_gene: TRBD2; abundance: .; j_gene: TRBJ2-1; CDR3nt: TGTGCCAGCTGCGTGGCGGGAGGGCCATTTGCAAACAATGAGCAGTTCTTC; CDR3aa: CASCVAGGPFANNEQFF
v_gene: TRBV7-8; d_gene: .; abundance: .; j_gene: TRBJ2-2; CDR3nt: TGTGCCAGCAGCCAGGGTCCGGGGAACACCGGGGAGCTGTTTTTT; CDR3aa: CASSQGPGNTGELFF
v_gene: TRBV11-2; d_gene: TRBD2; abundance: .; j_gene: TRBJ2-1; CDR3nt: TGTGCCAGCAGCCTACCTGGACTAGCGGGAGGATATGAGCAGTTCTTC; CDR3aa: CASSLPGLAGGYEQFF
v_gene: TRBV29-1; d_gene: TRBD2; abundance: .; j_gene: TRBJ2-1; CDR3nt: TGCAGCGTGCCTCTGGGGGTAGCGGGAGGACTGTTCTTC; CDR3aa: CSVPLGVAGGLFF
v_gene: TRBV6-5; d_gene: TRBD1; abundance: .; j_gene: TRBJ1-1; CDR3nt: TGTGCCAGCAGACAGACAGGGGAAGCTTTCTTT; CDR3aa: CASRQTGEAFF
v_gene: TRBV19; d_gene: TRBD2; abundance: once; j_gene: TRBJ2-7; CDR3nt: TGTGCCAGTAGTATAACGGGACTAGCGGGCGAGCAGTACTTC; CDR3aa: CASSITGLAGEQYF
v_gene: TRBV4-3; d_gene: .; abundance: .; j_gene: TRBJ2-7; CDR3nt: TGCGCCAGCAGCCAACTAACGGGACAAGCCTACGAGCAGTACTTC; CDR3aa: CASSQLTGQAYEQYF
v_gene: TRBV20-1; d_gene: .; abundance: once; j_gene: TRBJ1-1; CDR3nt: TGCAGTGCTCAACCTTACACTGAAGCTTTCTTT; CDR3aa: CSAQPYTEAFF
v_gene: TRBV6-6; d_gene: .; abundance: once; j_gene: TRBJ2-2; CDR3nt: TGTGCCAGCAGCTTTCGAGCCGGGGAGCTGTTTTTT; CDR3aa: CASSFRAGELFF
v_gene: TRBV5-1; d_gene: TRBD2; abundance: .; j_gene: TRBJ2-7; CDR3nt: TGCGCCAGCAGCTTTACGACTAGCGGGAGCTACGAGCAGTACTTC; CDR3aa: CASSFTTSGSYEQYF
v_gene: TRBV9; d_gene: .; abundance: .; j_gene: TRBJ1-2; CDR3nt: TGTGCCAGCCGGCATGAGACCTATGGCTACACCTTC; CDR3aa: CASRHETYGYTF
v_gene: TRBV11-2; d_gene: .; abundance: .; j_gene: TRBJ2-7; CDR3nt: TGTGCCAGCAGCTCTTTACGGGACAACTCCTACGAGCAGTACTTC; CDR3aa: CASSSLRDNSYEQYF
v_gene: TRBV5-1; d_gene: TRBD1; abundance: .; j_gene: TRBJ1-1; CDR3nt: TGCGCCAGCAGCCCGGGGACAGGGGGCGGCACTGAAGCTTTCTTT; CDR3aa: CASSPGTGGGTEAFF
v_gene: TRBV15; d_gene: TRBD1; abundance: .; j_gene: TRBJ2-1; CDR3nt: TGTGCCACCATCTCCGGGACAGGGGGGCATAATGAGCAGTTCTTC; CDR3aa: CATISGTGGHNEQFF
v_gene: TRBV9; d_gene: .; abundance: .; j_gene: TRBJ2-7; CDR3nt: TGTGCCAGCAGCGTAGAGCGCAACCAGCGGGACGAGCAGTACTTC; CDR3aa: CASSVERNQRDEQYF
v_gene: TRBV28; d_gene: .; abundance: .; j_gene: TRBJ1-2; CDR3nt: TGTGCCAGCAGTCCCCCTGGGAATTTCTATGGCTACACCTTC; CDR3aa: CASSPPGNFYGYTF
v_gene: TRBV27; d_gene: TRBD1; abundance: .; j_gene: TRBJ2-7; CDR3nt: TGTGCCAGCAGGACAGGGGCCTACGAGCAGTACTTC; CDR3aa: CASRTGAYEQYF
v_gene: TRBV19; d_gene: TRBD2; abundance: once; j_gene: TRBJ2-2; CDR3nt: TGTGCCAGTAGTATGATAGCGGGAGGGCCGACCGGGGAGCTGTTTTTT; CDR3aa: CASSMIAGGPTGELFF
v_gene: TRBV30; d_gene: TRBD1; abundance: .; j_gene: TRBJ1-4; CDR3nt: TGTGCCTGGAGTGGAGACGTGACAGGGGCTAATGAAAAACTGTTTTTT; CDR3aa: CAWSGDVTGANEKLFF
v_gene: TRBV5-1; d_gene: .; abundance: .; j_gene: TRBJ2-5; CDR3nt: TGCGCCAGCGGAGGGGGCGATGACCAAGAGACCCAGTACTTC; CDR3aa: CASGGGDDQETQYF
v_gene: TRBV27; d_gene: .; abundance: .; j_gene: TRBJ2-3; CDR3nt: TGTGCCAGCAGTTTATTAGCAGGAGATACCGGTAGGCAGTATTTT; CDR3aa: CASSLLAGDTGRQYF
v_gene: TRBV9; d_gene: TRBD2; abundance: .; j_gene: TRBJ2-1; CDR3nt: TGTGCCAGCAGCGTATTGCCCCCTGCTAGCGGGAGTAAGAATGAGCAGTTCTTC; CDR3aa: CASSVLPPASGSKNEQFF
v_gene: TRBV7-9; d_gene: .; abundance: once; j_gene: TRBJ1-5; CDR3nt: TGTGCCAGCAGCCCCCCAGATAGCAATCAGCCCCAGCATTTT; CDR3aa: CASSPPDSNQPQHF
v_gene: TRBV7-6; d_gene: TRBD2; abundance: .; j_gene: TRBJ2-3; CDR3nt: TGTGCCAGCAGCCTGACCGCTAGCGGGACGAGCACAGATACGCAGTATTTT; CDR3aa: CASSLTASGTSTDTQYF
v_gene: TRBV7-9; d_gene: .; abundance: .; j_gene: TRBJ2-1; CDR3nt: TGTGCCAGCAGCTGGGGCAATGAGCAGTTCTTC; CDR3aa: CASSWGNEQFF
v_gene: TRBV7-9; d_gene: .; abundance: .; j_gene: TRBJ2-5; CDR3nt: TGTGCCAGCCATGGAGCAGGAGAGACCCAGTACTTC; CDR3aa: CASHGAGETQYF